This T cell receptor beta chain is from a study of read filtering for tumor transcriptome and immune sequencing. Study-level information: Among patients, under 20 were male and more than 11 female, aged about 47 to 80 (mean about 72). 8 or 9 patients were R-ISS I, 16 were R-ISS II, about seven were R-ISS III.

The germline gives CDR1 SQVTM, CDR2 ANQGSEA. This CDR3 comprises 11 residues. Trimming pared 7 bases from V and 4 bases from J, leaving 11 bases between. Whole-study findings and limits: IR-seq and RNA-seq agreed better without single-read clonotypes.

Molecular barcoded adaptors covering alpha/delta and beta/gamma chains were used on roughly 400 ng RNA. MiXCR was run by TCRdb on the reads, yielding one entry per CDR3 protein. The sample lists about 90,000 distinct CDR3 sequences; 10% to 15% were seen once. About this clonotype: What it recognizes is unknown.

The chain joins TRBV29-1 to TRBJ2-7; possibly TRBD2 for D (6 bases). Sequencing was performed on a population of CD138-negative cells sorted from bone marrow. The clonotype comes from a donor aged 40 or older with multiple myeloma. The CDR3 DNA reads TGCAGCGCGGGACTGTCATACGAGCAGTACTTC. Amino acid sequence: CSAGLSYEQYF.